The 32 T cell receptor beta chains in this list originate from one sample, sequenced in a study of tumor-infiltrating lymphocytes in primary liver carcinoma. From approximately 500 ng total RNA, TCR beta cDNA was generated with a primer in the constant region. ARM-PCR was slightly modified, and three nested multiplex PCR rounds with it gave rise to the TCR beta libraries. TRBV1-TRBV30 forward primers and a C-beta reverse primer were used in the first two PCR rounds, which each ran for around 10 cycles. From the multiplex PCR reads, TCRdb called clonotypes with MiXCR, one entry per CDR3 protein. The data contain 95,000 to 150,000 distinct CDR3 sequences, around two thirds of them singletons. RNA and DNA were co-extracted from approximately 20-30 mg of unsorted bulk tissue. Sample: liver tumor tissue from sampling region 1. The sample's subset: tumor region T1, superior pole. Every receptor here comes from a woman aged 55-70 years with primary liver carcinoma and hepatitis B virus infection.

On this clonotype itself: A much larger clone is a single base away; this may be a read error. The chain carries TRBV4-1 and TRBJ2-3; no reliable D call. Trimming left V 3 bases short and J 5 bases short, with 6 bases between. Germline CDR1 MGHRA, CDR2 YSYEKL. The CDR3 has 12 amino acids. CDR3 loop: CASSHPEDTQYF. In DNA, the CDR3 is TGCGCCAGCAGCCACCCGGAAGATACGCAGTATTTT.

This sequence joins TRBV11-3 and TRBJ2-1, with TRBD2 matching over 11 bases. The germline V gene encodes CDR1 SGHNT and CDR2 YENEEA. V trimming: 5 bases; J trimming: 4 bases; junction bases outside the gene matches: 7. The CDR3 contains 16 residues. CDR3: CASSISGRALYNEQFF. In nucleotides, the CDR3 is TGTGCCAGCAGCATTAGCGGGAGGGCCTTATACAATGAGCAGTTCTTC.

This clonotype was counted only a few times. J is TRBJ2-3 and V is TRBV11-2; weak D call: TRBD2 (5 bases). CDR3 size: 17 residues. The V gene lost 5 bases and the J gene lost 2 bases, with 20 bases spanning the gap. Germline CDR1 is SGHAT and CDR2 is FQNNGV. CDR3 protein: CASSQDRGSGDTDTQYF. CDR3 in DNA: TGTGCCAGCAGCCAAGATCGAGGGAGCGGAGACACAGATACGCAGTATTTT. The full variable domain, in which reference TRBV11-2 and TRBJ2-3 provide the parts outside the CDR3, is EAGVAQSPRYKIIEKRQSVAFWCNPISGHATLYWYQQILGQGPKLLIQFQNNGVVDDSQLPKDRFSAERLKGVDSTLKIQPAKLEDSAVYLCASSQDRGSGDTDTQYFGPGTRLTVL.

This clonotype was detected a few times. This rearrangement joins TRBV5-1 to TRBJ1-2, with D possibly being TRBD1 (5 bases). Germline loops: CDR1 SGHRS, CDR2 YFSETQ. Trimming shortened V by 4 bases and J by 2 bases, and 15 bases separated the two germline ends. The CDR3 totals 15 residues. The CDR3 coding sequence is TGCGCCAGCAGCAGGGACGGGACCCAAAACTATGGCTACACCTTC. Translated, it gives CASSRDGTQNYGYTF.

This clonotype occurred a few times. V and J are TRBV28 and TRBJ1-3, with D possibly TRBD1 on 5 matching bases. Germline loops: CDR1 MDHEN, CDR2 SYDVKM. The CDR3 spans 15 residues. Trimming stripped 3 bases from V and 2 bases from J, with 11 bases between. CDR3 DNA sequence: TGTGCCAGCAGTTTCAGGGTTAGGACTGGAAACACCATATATTTT. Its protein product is CASSFRVRTGNTIYF.

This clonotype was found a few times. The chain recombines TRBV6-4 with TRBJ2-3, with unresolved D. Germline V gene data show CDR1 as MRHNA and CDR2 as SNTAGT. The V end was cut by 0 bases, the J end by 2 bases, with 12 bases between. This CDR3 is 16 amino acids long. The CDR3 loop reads CASSDSRSDHTDTQYF. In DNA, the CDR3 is TGTGCCAGCAGTGACTCGAGAAGCGACCACACAGATACGCAGTATTTT.

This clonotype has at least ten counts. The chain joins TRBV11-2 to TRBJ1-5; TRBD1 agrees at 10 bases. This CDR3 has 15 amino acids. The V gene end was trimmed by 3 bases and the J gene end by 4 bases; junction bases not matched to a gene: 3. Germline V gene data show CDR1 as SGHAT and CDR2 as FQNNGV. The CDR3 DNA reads TGTGCCAGCAGCTTGACAGGGGGCCCTAATCAGCCCCAGCATTTT. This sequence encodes CASSLTGGPNQPQHF.

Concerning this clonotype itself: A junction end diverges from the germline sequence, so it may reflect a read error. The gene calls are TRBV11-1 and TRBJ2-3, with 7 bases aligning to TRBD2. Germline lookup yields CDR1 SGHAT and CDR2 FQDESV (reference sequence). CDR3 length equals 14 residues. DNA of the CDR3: TGTGCCAACAGCTTAAGGCAACGTGTGGGAGGGTCTCACTTT. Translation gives CANSLRQRVGGSHF.

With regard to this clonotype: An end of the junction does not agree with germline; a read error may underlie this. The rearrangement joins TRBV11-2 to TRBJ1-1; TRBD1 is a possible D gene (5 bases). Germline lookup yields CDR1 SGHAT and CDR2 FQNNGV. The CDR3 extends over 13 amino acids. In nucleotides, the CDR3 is TGTGCCAGCAGTTTAGGGGCGAACACTGGAGCTTTCTTT. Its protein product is CASSLGANTGAFF. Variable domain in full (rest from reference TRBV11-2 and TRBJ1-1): EAGVAQSPRYKIIEKRQSVAFWCNPISGHATLYWYQQILGQGPKLLIQFQNNGVVDDSQLPKDRFSAERLKGVDSTLKIQPAKLEDSAVYLCASSLGANTGAFFGQGTRLTVV.

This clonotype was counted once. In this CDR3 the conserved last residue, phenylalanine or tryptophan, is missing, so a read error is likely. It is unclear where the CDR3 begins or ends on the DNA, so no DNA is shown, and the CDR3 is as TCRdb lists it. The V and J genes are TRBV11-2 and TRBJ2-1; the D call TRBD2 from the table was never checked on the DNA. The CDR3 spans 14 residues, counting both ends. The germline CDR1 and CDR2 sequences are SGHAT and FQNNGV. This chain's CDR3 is CASSLETGTREHSY.

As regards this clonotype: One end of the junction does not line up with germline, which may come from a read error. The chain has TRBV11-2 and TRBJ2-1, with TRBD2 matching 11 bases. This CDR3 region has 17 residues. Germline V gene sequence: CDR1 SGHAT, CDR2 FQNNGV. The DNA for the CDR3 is TGTGTCAGCCGCTTAGGTCTGGTAGCGGGAGGGCCGAATGAGCGGTTCTTC. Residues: CVSRLGLVAGGPNERFF. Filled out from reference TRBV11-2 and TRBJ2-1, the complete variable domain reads EAGVAQSPRYKIIEKRQSVAFWCNPISGHATLYWYQQILGQGPKLLIQFQNNGVVDDSQLPKDRFSAERLKGVDSTLKIQPAKLEDSAVYLCVSRLGLVAGGPNERFFGPGTRLTVL.

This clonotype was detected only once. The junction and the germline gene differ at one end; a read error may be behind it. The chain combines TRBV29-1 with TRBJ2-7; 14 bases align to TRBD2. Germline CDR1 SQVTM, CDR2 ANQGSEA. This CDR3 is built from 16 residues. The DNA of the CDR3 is TGCAACGTTGTGGGACTAGCGGGAGTGAGTGTCTACGAGCAGTACTTC. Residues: CNVVGLAGVSVYEQYF.

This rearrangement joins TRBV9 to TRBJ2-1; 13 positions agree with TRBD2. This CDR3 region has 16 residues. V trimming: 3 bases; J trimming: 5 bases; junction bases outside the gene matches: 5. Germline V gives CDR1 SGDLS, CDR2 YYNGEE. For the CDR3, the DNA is TGTGCCAGCAGCGCTTTAGGACTAGCGGGAGACAATGAGCAGTTCTTC. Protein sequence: CASSALGLAGDNEQFF.

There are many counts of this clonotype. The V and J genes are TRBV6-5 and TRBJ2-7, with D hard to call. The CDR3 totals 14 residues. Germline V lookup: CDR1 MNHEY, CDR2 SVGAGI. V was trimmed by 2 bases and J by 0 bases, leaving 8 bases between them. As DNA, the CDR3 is TGTGCCAGCAGTTACACCGCCTCCTCCTACGAGCAGTACTTC. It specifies CASSYTASSYEQYF.

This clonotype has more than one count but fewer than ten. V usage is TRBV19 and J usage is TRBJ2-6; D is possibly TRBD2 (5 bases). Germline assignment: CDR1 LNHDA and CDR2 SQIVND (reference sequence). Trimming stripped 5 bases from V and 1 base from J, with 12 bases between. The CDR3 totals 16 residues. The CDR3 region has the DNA TGTGCCAGTAGTGACCCCGGGGAATCTGGGGCCAACGTCCTGACTTTC. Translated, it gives CASSDPGESGANVLTF.

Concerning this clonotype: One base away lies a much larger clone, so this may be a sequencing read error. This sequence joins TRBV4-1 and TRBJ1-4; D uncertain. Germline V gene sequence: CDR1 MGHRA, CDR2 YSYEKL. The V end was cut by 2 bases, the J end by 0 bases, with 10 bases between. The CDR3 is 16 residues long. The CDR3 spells CASSQFGSTTNEKLFF. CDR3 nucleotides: TGCGCCAGCAGCCAATTTGGGTCAACAACTAATGAAAAACTGTTTTTT.

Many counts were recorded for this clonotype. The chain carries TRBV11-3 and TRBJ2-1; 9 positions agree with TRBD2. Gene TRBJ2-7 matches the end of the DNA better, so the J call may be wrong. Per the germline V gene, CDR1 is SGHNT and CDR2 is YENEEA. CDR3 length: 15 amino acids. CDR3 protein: CASSLVGGRAGEQYF. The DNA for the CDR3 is TGTGCCAGCAGCTTAGTAGGCGGGAGGGCGGGTGAGCAGTACTTC.

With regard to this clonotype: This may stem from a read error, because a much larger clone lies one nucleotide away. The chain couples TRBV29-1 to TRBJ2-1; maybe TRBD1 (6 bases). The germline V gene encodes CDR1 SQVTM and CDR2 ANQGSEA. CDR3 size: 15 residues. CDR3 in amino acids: CNAQIRGSSYNEQFF. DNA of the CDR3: TGCAACGCTCAAATCAGGGGAAGCTCCTACAATGAGCAGTTCTTC.

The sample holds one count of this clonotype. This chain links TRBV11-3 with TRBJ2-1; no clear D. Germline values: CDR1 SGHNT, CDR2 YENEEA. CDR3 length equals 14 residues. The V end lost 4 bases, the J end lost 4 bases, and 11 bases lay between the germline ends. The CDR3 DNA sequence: TGTGCCAGCAGCTCCGCGGCCAAGTACAATGAGCAGTTCTTC. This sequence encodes CASSSAAKYNEQFF.

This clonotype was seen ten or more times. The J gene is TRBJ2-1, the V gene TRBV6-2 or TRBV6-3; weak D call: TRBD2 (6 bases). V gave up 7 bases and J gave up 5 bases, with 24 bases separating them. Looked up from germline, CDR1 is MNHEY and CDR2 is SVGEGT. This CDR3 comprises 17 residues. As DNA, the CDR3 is TGTGCCAGCAAGGGGCCCCAAAATAGCGGAGCCCACAATGAGCAGTTCTTC. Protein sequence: CASKGPQNSGAHNEQFF.

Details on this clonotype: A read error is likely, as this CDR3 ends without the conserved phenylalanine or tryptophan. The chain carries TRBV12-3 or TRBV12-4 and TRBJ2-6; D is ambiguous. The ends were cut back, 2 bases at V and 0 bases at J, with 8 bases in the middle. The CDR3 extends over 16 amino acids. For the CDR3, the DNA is TGTGCCAGCAGTTTATTCCTGAACTCTGGGGCCAACGTCCTGACTTTG. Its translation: CASSLFLNSGANVLTL.

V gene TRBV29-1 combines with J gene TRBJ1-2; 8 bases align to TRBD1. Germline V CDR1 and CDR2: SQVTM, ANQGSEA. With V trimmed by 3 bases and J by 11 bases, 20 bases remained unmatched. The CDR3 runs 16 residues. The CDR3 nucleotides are TGCAGCGTTGACCCGCGGACAGGGCTCGTCTCCTCTGGTTACACCTTC. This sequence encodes CSVDPRTGLVSSGYTF.

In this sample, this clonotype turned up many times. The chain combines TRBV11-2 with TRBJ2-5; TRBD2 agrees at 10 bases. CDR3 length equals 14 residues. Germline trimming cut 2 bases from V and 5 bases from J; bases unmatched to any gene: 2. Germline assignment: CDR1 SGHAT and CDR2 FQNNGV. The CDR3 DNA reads TGTGCCAGCAGCTTACGAGCGGGAGGGGAGACCCAGTACTTC. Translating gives CASSLRAGGETQYF.

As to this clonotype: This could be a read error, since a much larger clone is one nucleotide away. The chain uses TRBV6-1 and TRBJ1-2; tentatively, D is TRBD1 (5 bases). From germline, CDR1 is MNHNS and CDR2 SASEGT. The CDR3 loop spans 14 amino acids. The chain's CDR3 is CDSSLGVRVYGYTF. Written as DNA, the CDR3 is TGTGACAGCAGTTTGGGGGTTCGGGTCTATGGCTACACCTTC.

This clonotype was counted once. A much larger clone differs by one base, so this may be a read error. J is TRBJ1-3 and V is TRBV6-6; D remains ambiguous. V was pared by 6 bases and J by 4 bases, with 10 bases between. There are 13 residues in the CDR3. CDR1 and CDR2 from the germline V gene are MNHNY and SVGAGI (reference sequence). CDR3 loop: CASSLGPGNTIYF. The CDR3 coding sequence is TGTGCCAGCAGCCTAGGGCCCGGAAACACCATATATTTT.

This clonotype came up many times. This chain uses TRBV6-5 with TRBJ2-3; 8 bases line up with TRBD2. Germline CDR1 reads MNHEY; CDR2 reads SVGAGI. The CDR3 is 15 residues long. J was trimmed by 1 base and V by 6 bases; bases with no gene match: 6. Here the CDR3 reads CASSLSGTGTDTQYF. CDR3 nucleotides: TGTGCCAGCAGCCTTAGCGGGACGGGCACAGATACGCAGTATTTT.

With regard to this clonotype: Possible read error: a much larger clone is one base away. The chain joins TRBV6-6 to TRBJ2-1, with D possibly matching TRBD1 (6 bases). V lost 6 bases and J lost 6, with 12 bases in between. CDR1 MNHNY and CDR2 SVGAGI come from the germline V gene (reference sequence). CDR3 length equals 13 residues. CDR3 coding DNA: TGTGCCAGCAGGTTGACAGGAGTCAATGAGCAGTTCTTC. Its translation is CASRLTGVNEQFF.

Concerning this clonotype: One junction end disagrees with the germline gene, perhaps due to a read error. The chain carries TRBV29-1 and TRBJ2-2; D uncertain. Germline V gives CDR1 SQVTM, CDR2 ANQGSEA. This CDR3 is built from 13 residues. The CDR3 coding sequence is TGCAGGGTTGTGAGCCAGAACATCGGGGAGCTGTTTTTT. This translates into CRVVSQNIGELFF.

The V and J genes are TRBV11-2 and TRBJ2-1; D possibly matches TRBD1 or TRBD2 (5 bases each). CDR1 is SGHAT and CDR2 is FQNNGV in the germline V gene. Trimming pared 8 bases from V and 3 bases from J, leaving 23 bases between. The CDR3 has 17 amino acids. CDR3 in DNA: TGTGCCAGCTGTTTACGACCGGGGCAGAGATTCTACAATGAGCAGTTCTTC. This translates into CASCLRPGQRFYNEQFF.

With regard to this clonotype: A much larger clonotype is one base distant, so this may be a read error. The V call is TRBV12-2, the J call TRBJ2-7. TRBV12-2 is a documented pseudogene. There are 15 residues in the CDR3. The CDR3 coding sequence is TGTACAAGTCGCTTAGCGCCTAGCGGGAGCAGCGAGCAGTACTTC. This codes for CTSRLAPSGSSEQYF.

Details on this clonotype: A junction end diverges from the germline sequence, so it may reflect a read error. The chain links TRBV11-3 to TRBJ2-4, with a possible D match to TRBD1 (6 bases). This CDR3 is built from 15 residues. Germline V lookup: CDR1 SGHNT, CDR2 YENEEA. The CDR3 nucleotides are TGTGCCAGGAGCTTGAAAGGGGGAACCAAAAACATTCAGTGCTTC. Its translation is CARSLKGGTKNIQCF.

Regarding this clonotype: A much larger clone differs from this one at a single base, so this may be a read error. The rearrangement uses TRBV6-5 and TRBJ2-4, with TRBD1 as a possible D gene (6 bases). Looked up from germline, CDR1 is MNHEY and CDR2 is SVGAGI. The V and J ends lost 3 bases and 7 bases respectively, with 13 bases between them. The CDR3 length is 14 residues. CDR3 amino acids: CASSYGGAGNIQYF. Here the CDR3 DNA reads TGTGCCAGCAGTTATGGGGGCGCCGGGAACATTCAGTACTTC.